The rows below give T cell receptor beta chains drawn from one sample of a study of blood T cells in healthy people across ages. TCRdb recomputed calls from the 5' RACE reads with MiXCR, one row per CDR3 protein. The data hold approximately 730,000 distinct CDR3 sequences, with 40% to 65% observed a single time. Source material: blood. Receptor source: an older man in good health. CDR3s include the opening cysteine and the closing phenylalanine or tryptophan. Rows may omit the clone size; those that give it use once, few, many or a size class.

length: 15; V: TRBV7-3; size: -; CDR3: CASSREGGRWDEQFF
length: 14; V: TRBV5-1; size: once; CDR3: CASSQRQGSYDYTF
length: 15; V: TRBV20-1; size: -; CDR3: CRARTGVGTGRGCTF
length: 15; V: TRBV5-1; size: -; CDR3: CASSLEGQNYNEQFF
length: 14; V: TRBV6-1; size: -; CDR3: CASSRDFEHRYAYF
length: 12; V: TRBV24-1; size: -; CDR3: CATSDLGQPQHF
length: 12; V: TRBV20-1; size: once; CDR3: CSVLAGNYEQYF
length: 13; V: TRBV25-1; size: -; CDR3: CASRGLGPGELFF
length: 14; V: TRBV6-2/TRBV6-3; size: -; CDR3: CASKTELAGNEQFF
length: 15; V: TRBV7-2; size: few; CDR3: CASSVGPGNKNIQYF
length: 14; V: TRBV29-1; size: few; CDR3: CSVEEVNRGNEQYF
length: 14; V: TRBV12-3/TRBV12-4; size: -; CDR3: CASTSRTGVQPQHF
length: 19; V: TRBV11-1; size: -; CDR3: CASSPLRALGQGISGELFF
length: 16; V: TRBV20-1; size: few; CDR3: CSARDESALGLGEQYF
length: 14; V: TRBV7-2; size: -; CDR3: CASSETGFRETQYF
length: 18; V: TRBV27; size: -; CDR3: CASSYQGPQSSYNSPLHF
length: 17; V: TRBV5-1; size: few; CDR3: CASSIGQALLAKNIQYF
length: 16; V: TRBV10-1; size: few; CDR3: CASSVAQRSSYNEQFF
length: 14; V: TRBV20-1; size: -; CDR3: CSATPRRDTDTQYF
length: 15; V: TRBV5-1; size: -; CDR3: CASSLEESDWGKLFF
length: 13; V: TRBV29-1; size: many; CDR3: CSVETGSPDTQYF
length: 15; V: TRBV5-1; size: -; CDR3: CASSLIGSLGETQYF
length: 12; V: TRBV20-1; size: few; CDR3: CSAPGHSYEQYF
length: 14; V: TRBV20-1; size: -; CDR3: CSAPGGRASGELFF
length: 15; V: TRBV27; size: -; CDR3: CASSFATGINYGYTF
length: 11; V: TRBV6-5; size: -; CDR3: CASSATGELFF
length: 17; V: TRBV3-1; size: -; CDR3: CASSQRLAGVGGNEQFF
length: 18; V: TRBV9; size: -; CDR3: CASSPRDRGLGFINTQYF
length: 17; V: TRBV20-1; size: -; CDR3: CSARASPLSGSWNEQFF
length: 13; V: TRBV6-2/TRBV6-3; size: -; CDR3: CASSPFSYNEQFF
length: 15; V: TRBV30; size: once; CDR3: CAWSVPGRLIYEQYF
length: 15; V: TRBV7-8; size: -; CDR3: CASVGGRASSGELFF
length: 16; V: TRBV12-3/TRBV12-4; size: few; CDR3: CASSGGANGPTREQYF
length: 17; V: TRBV7-3; size: few; CDR3: CASSPPPGLAGYNEQFF
length: 14; V: TRBV7-2; size: -; CDR3: CASSTVGGFDEQFF
length: 17; V: TRBV25-1; size: -; CDR3: CASSDYRGTPSAEKLFF
length: 15; V: TRBV15; size: few; CDR3: CATSGYQRTNEKLFF
length: 16; V: TRBV5-6; size: -; CDR3: CASSVRAASTFYEQYF
length: 16; V: TRBV7-2; size: -; CDR3: CASSVTGTALYNEQFF
length: 14; V: TRBV12-3/TRBV12-4; size: -; CDR3: CASSPTDRGYGYTF
length: 12; V: TRBV28; size: -; CDR3: CASRLGHTEAFF
length: 14; V: TRBV12-3/TRBV12-4; size: -; CDR3: CASRGDLGGTEAFF
length: 12; V: TRBV11-3; size: -; CDR3: CASSQGGVEQFF
length: 12; V: TRBV28; size: -; CDR3: CASSRRLYGYTF
length: 16; V: TRBV27; size: -; CDR3: CASSPDTDRGLYEQYF
length: 16; V: TRBV9; size: -; CDR3: CASSVEGDRGGYGYTF
length: 15; V: TRBV20-1; size: -; CDR3: CSARDSTTGREKLFF
length: 16; V: TRBV5-1; size: -; CDR3: CASSSVAGSYNNEQFF
length: 13; V: TRBV27; size: -; CDR3: CASTTAMNTEAFF
length: 16; V: TRBV7-2; size: many; CDR3: CASSSDSGRVRNEQFF
length: 14; V: TRBV6-2/TRBV6-3; size: -; CDR3: CASSYNWGQGGYTF
length: 13; V: TRBV3-1; size: -; CDR3: CASSRDIAYEQYF
length: 16; V: TRBV9; size: few; CDR3: CASSPPGGARTDTQYF
length: 14; V: TRBV27; size: -; CDR3: CASSLAGLTDTQYF
length: 15; V: TRBV20-1; size: -; CDR3: CSAEGTGGVYNEQFF
length: 14; V: TRBV5-4; size: -; CDR3: CASSSQGARETQYF
length: 16; V: TRBV29-1; size: -; CDR3: CSVDARTGGAVRELFF
length: 13; V: TRBV5-1; size: -; CDR3: CASSPGIAYGYTF
length: 11; V: TRBV28; size: once; CDR3: CASKARDTQYF
length: 15; V: TRBV5-5; size: few; CDR3: CASSYGAVTYNEQFF